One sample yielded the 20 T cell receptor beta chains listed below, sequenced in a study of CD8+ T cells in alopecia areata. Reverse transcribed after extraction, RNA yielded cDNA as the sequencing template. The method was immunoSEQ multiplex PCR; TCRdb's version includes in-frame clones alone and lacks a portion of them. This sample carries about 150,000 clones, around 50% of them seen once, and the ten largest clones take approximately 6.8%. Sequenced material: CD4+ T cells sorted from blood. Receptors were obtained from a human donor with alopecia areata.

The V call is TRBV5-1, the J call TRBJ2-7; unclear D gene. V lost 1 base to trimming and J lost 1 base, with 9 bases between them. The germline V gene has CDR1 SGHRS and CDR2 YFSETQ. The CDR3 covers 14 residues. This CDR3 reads CASSLMEGSYEQYF. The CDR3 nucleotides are TGCGCCAGCAGCTTGATGGAAGGTTCCTACGAGCAGTACTTC.

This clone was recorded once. The DNA of the CDR3 is TGTGCCAGCAGCTCAAGTAGAATTTATAACTATGGCTACACCTTC. Translated, it gives CASSSSRIYNYGYTF. V usage is TRBV7-8 and J usage is TRBJ1-2; no clear D. Per the germline V gene, CDR1 is SGHVS and CDR2 is FQNEAQ. The V and J ends lost 4 bases and 1 base respectively, with 13 bases between them. The CDR3 extends over 15 amino acids.

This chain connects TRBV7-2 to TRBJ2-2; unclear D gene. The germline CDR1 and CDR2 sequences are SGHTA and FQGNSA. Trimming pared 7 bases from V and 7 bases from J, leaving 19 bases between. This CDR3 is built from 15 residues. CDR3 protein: CASTPWSTGSGELFF. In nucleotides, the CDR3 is TGTGCCAGCACCCCCTGGTCGACGGGTAGCGGGGAGCTGTTTTTT.

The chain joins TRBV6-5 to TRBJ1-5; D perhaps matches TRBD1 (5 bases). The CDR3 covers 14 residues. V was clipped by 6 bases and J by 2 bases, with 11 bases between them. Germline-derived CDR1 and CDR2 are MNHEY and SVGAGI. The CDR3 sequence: CASRQGLGNQPQHF. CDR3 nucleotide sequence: TGTGCCAGCAGGCAGGGACTTGGCAATCAGCCCCAGCATTTT.

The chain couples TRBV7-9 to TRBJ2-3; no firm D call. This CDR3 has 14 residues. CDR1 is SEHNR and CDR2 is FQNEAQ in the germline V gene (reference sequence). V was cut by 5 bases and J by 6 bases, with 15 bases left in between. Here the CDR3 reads CASSPMVSMDTQYF. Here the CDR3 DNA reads TGTGCCAGCAGCCCTATGGTTAGCATGGATACGCAGTATTTT.

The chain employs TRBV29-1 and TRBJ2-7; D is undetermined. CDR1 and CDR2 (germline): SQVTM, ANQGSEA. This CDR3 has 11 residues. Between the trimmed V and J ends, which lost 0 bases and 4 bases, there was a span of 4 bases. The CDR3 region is CSVEDSYEQYF. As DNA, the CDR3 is TGCAGCGTTGAAGACAGTTACGAGCAGTACTTC.

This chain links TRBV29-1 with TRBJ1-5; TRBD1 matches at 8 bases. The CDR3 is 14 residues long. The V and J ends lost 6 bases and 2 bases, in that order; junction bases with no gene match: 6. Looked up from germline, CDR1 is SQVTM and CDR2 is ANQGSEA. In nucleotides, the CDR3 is TGCAGCGTCTCGGGACAGGAGGGCAATCAGCCCCAGCATTTT. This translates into CSVSGQEGNQPQHF.

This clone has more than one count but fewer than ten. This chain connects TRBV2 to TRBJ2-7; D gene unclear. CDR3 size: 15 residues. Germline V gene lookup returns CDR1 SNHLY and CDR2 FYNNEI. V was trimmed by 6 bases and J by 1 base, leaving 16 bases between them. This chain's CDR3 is CASRDSPGRSYEQYF. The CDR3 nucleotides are TGTGCCAGCAGAGACTCGCCTGGAAGGTCCTACGAGCAGTACTTC.

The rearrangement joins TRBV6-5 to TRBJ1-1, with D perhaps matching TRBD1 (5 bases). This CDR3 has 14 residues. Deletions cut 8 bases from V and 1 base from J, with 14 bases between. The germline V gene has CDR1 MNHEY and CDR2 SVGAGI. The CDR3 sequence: CASSGQGGNTEAFF. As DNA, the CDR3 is TGTGCCAGCTCCGGGCAGGGCGGGAACACTGAAGCTTTCTTT.

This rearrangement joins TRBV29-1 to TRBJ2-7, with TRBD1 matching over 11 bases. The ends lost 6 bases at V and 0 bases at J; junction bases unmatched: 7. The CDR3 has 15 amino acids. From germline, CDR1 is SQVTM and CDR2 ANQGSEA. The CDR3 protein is CSVNHGTGGSYEQYF. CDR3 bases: TGCAGCGTCAACCACGGGACAGGGGGCTCCTACGAGCAGTACTTC.

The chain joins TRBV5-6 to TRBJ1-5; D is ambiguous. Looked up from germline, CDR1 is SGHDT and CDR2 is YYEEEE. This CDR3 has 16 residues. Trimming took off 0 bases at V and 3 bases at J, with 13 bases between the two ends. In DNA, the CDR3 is TGTGCCAGCAGCTTGGGACAAAGCCTCCTCAATCAGCCCCAGCATTTT. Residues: CASSLGQSLLNQPQHF.

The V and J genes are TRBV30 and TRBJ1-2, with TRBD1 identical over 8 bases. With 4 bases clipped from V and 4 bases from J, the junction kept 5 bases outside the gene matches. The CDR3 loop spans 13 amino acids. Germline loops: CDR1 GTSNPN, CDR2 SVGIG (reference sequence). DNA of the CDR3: TGTGCCTGGACTACAGACAGGGGCTATGGCTACACCTTC. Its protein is CAWTTDRGYGYTF.

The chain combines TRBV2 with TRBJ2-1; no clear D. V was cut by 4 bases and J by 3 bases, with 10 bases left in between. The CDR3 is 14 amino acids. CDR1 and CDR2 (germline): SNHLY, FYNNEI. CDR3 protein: CASSVQGNYNEQFF. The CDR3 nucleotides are TGTGCCAGCAGTGTACAAGGGAACTACAATGAGCAGTTCTTC.

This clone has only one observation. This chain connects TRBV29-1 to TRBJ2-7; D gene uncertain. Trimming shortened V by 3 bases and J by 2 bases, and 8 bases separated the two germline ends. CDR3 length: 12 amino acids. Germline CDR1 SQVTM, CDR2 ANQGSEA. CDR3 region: CSVEAGTYEQYF. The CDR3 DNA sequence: TGCAGCGTTGAGGCAGGCACCTACGAGCAGTACTTC.

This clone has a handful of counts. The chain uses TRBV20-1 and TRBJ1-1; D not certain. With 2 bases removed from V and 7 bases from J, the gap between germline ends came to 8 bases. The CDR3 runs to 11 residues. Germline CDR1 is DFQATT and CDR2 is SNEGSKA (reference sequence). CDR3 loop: CSARSSIEAFF. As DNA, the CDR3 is TGCAGTGCTAGATCCTCGATTGAAGCTTTCTTT.

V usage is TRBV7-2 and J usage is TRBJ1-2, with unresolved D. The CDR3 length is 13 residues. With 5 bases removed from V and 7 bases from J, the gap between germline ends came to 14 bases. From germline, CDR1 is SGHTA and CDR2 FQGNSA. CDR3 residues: CASSLVAALGYTF. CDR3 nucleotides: TGTGCCAGCAGCCTCGTGGCAGCTCTTGGCTACACCTTC.

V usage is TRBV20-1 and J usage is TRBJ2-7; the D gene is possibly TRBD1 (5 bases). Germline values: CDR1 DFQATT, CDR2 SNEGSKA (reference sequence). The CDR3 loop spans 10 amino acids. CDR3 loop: CGRAWYEQYF. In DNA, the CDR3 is TGCGGCAGGGCGTGGTACGAGCAGTACTTC.

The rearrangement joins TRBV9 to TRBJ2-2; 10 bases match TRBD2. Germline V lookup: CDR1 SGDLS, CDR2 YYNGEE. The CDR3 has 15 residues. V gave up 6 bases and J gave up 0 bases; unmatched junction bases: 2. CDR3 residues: CASTSGSANTGELFF. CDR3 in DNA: TGTGCCAGCACTAGCGGGAGCGCGAACACCGGGGAGCTGTTTTTT.

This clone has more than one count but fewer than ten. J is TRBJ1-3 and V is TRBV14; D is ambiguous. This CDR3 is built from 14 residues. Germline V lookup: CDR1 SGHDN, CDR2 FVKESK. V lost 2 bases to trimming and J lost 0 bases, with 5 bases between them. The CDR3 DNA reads TGTGCCAGCAGCCAAATCCGCTCTGGAAACACCATATATTTT. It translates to CASSQIRSGNTIYF.

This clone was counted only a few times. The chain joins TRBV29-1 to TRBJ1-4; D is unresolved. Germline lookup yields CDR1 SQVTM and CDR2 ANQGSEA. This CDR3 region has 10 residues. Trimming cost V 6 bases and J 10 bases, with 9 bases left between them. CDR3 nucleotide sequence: TGCAGCGTCGACCCAGGAAAACTGTTTTTT. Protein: CSVDPGKLFF. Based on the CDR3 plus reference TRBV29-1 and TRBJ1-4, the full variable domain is SAVISQKPSRDICQRGTSLTIQCQVDSQVTMMFWYRQQPGQSLTLIATANQGSEATYESGFVIDKFPISRPNLTFSTLTVSNMSPEDSSIYLCSVDPGKLFFGSGTQLSVL.